This TCR beta chain was sequenced for a study of blood T cell repertoires in COVID-19. Whole-study context: Sample material is recorded as cDNA or gDNA derived from T cells, B-cell-depleted T cells, or PBMCs.

Germline values: CDR1 KGHSH, CDR2 LQKENI. Trimming removed 1 base from V and 4 bases from J, with 10 bases in between. This CDR3 is built from 14 residues. The table came from immunoSEQ multiplex PCR; TCRdb's copy has only in-frame clones and leaves some out. The sample has over 200,000 clones; 75% to 90% are singletons. The V call is TRBV18, the J call TRBJ1-2; maybe TRBD1 (6 bases). The sample taken for sequencing was PBMCs or T cells enriched from blood (not recorded which). The source of this sequence is a woman aged 25-40 years who had been exposed to COVID-19. The DNA for the CDR3 is TGTGCCAGCTCACCACGGGACACGTCCTATGGCTACACCTTC. Translation gives CASSPRDTSYGYTF.